These T cell receptor beta chains were read from a single sample in a study of blood T cell repertoires in COVID-19. TCRdb keeps only in-frame clones here, not all; method: immunoSEQ multiplex PCR. The sample lists around 70,000 clones; about 90% were seen once. Sequenced input: peripheral blood. The receptors were gathered from a human donor in a cohort sampled during active COVID-19. The CDR3 runs from the conserved cysteine through the conserved F or W. A D gene is named only where the DNA matches it firmly. Rows give clone size only sometimes, using once, few, many, or a class for an expanded clone.

DNA: TGTGCCAGCAGTCCAAGACAGGGCCTCACCGAGCAGTACTTC
CDR3: CASSPRQGLTEQYF
size: few
J: TRBJ2-7
V: TRBV27
D: TRBD1

DNA: TGTGCCAGCAGCCCTGCGGGGGCCCGACGTCACTATGGCTACACCTTC
CDR3: CASSPAGARRHYGYTF
size: few
J: TRBJ1-2
V: TRBV5-5
D: -

DNA: TGTGCCTGGGAACAACTAGCGGGAGGTCCAGAGACCCAGTACTTC
CDR3: CAWEQLAGGPETQYF
size: -
J: TRBJ2-5
V: TRBV30
D: TRBD2

DNA: TGTGCCAGCGGAGACAGGGGGCCAAACAATGAGCAGTTCTTC
CDR3: CASGDRGPNNEQFF
size: medium-sized
J: TRBJ2-1
V: TRBV27
D: TRBD1

DNA: TGCGCCAGCAGTCAATTTTCGCGTGAATTATACTATGGCTACACCTTC
CDR3: CASSQFSRELYYGYTF
size: -
J: TRBJ1-2
V: TRBV23-1
D: -

DNA: TGTGCCAGCAGTGACTCGGCTAGGGAGGACAATGAGCAGTTCTTC
CDR3: CASSDSAREDNEQFF
size: -
J: TRBJ2-1
V: TRBV6-4
D: -

DNA: TGTGCCAGCAGCGTAGAGTCGGGTCTGGAAGGCTACACCTTC
CDR3: CASSVESGLEGYTF
size: -
J: TRBJ1-2
V: TRBV9
D: -

DNA: TGTGCCAGTAGTACTCAGACCGGGCAGCCCCAGCATTTT
CDR3: CASSTQTGQPQHF
size: once
J: TRBJ1-5
V: TRBV19
D: -

DNA: TGTGCCAGCAGGGCAGGGTACGAGCAGTACTTC
CDR3: CASRAGYEQYF
size: once
J: TRBJ2-7
V: TRBV25-1
D: -

DNA: TGCGCCAGCAGCCATTCAGAGGGGGTGGATCAGCCCCAGCATTTT
CDR3: CASSHSEGVDQPQHF
size: -
J: TRBJ1-5
V: TRBV4-1
D: -

DNA: TGCAGCGTTGAGTTTTCGCGGGAGGGCATGAATGAGCAGTTCTTC
CDR3: CSVEFSREGMNEQFF
size: -
J: TRBJ2-1
V: TRBV29-1
D: TRBD2

DNA: TGTGCCACCAACCGGGACAGGGGTTCACCCCTCCACTTT
CDR3: CATNRDRGSPLHF
size: -
J: TRBJ1-6
V: TRBV19
D: TRBD1

DNA: TGTGCCTGGAGTGGCAGGGTGGACACTGAAGCTTTCTTT
CDR3: CAWSGRVDTEAFF
size: -
J: TRBJ1-1
V: TRBV30
D: -

DNA: TGTGCCAGCAGCCATTCTCGGACAGGGAAGAACTATGGCTACACCTTC
CDR3: CASSHSRTGKNYGYTF
size: -
J: TRBJ1-2
V: TRBV3-1/TRBV3-2
D: TRBD1

DNA: TGCAGCGTTCGTCGACAAAGTCTGAACACTGAAGCTTTCTTT
CDR3: CSVRRQSLNTEAFF
size: -
J: TRBJ1-1
V: TRBV29-1
D: -

DNA: TGTGCCAGCAGCCAAGATGCAGGGACTAACTATGGCTACACCTTC
CDR3: CASSQDAGTNYGYTF
size: -
J: TRBJ1-2
V: TRBV3-1/TRBV3-2
D: -

DNA: TGTGCCAGCAGTCCCGGACAGGGCAATTCACCCCTCCACTTT
CDR3: CASSPGQGNSPLHF
size: -
J: TRBJ1-6
V: TRBV6-6
D: TRBD1

DNA: TGCGCCAGCAGCCCACAGGGCGTGGACGAGCAGTACTTC
CDR3: CASSPQGVDEQYF
size: -
J: TRBJ2-7
V: TRBV5-1
D: -

DNA: TGTGCCAGCAGTGAAACGAACGGGAGTGGTGAGCAGTTCTTC
CDR3: CASSETNGSGEQFF
size: -
J: TRBJ2-1
V: TRBV6-1
D: -

DNA: TGTGCCAGCAGTTGGGGACAGGGAGCCACTGAAGCTTTCTTT
CDR3: CASSWGQGATEAFF
size: -
J: TRBJ1-1
V: TRBV27
D: TRBD1

DNA: TGTGCCAGTAGTAGCCAGACAGGGGGCAACACTGAAGCTTTCTTT
CDR3: CASSSQTGGNTEAFF
size: -
J: TRBJ1-1
V: TRBV19
D: TRBD1

DNA: TGCAGCGTTGAGTTTCAGGGAGGAAACACCATATATTTT
CDR3: CSVEFQGGNTIYF
size: -
J: TRBJ1-3
V: TRBV29-1
D: -

DNA: TGTGCCAGTAGGGTGACAGTGGACACTGAAGCTTTCTTT
CDR3: CASRVTVDTEAFF
size: -
J: TRBJ1-1
V: TRBV19
D: -

DNA: TGCGCCAGCAGCTTGGGACTAGCGGGACTAAGCACAGATACGCAGTATTTT
CDR3: CASSLGLAGLSTDTQYF
size: -
J: TRBJ2-3
V: TRBV5-1
D: TRBD2

DNA: TGTGCCAGCAGCTTAGCCTTTAGCGGGGGGCCAAACACCGGGGAGCTGTTTTTT
CDR3: CASSLAFSGGPNTGELFF
size: once
J: TRBJ2-2
V: TRBV7-2
D: TRBD2

DNA: TGTGCCAGCAGCCCACGGACTAGCGGGAGCTCCTACAATGAGCAGTTCTTC
CDR3: CASSPRTSGSSYNEQFF
size: -
J: TRBJ2-1
V: TRBV4-2
D: TRBD2

DNA: TGTGCCAGCAGCTTAAATCGACAGGACTCCTACAATGAGCAGTTCTTC
CDR3: CASSLNRQDSYNEQFF
size: -
J: TRBJ2-1
V: TRBV7-2
D: -

DNA: TGTGCCAGCAGCCGGGGGGATCCGGGTTCACCCCTCCACTTT
CDR3: CASSRGDPGSPLHF
size: once
J: TRBJ1-6
V: TRBV11-2
D: -

DNA: TGTGCCTGGGGCTTCCAGGATGAGCAGTACTTC
CDR3: CAWGFQDEQYF
size: -
J: TRBJ2-7
V: TRBV30
D: -

DNA: TGTGCCAGCAGGTTCCTACTAGCGGGGTACAATGAGCAGTTCTTC
CDR3: CASRFLLAGYNEQFF
size: -
J: TRBJ2-1
V: TRBV7-2
D: TRBD2

DNA: TGTGCCAGCAGTTCCAGACAGGGCGGTCTAGGCTACACCTTC
CDR3: CASSSRQGGLGYTF
size: -
J: TRBJ1-2
V: TRBV5-4
D: TRBD1

DNA: TGTGCCAGCAGCTACGACAGGGGTACTTATTACGAGCAGTACTTC
CDR3: CASSYDRGTYYEQYF
size: -
J: TRBJ2-7
V: TRBV7-9
D: TRBD1

DNA: TGTGCCAGCAGCCTAACTAGCGGGGGGGCCCCCGGGGAGCTGTTTTTT
CDR3: CASSLTSGGAPGELFF
size: -
J: TRBJ2-2
V: TRBV7-3
D: TRBD2

DNA: TGTGCCAGCACCCCGACAGGCCAATCCTACGAGCAGTACTTC
CDR3: CASTPTGQSYEQYF
size: once
J: TRBJ2-7
V: TRBV28
D: -

DNA: TGTGCCAGCAGGCCACAGGGGACTTACTATGGCTACACCTTC
CDR3: CASRPQGTYYGYTF
size: -
J: TRBJ1-2
V: TRBV27
D: TRBD1

DNA: TGTGCCAGCAGCGAAAGACTAGCTGAGACCGGGGAGCTGTTTTTT
CDR3: CASSERLAETGELFF
size: -
J: TRBJ2-2
V: TRBV9
D: TRBD2

DNA: TGTGCCAGCAGCTTGGTTCAGGGGGGAACTGAAGCTTTCTTT
CDR3: CASSLVQGGTEAFF
size: -
J: TRBJ1-1
V: TRBV5-4
D: TRBD1

DNA: TGTGCCAGCAGCCGAGCTACTAGCAGCAATGAGCAGTTCTTC
CDR3: CASSRATSSNEQFF
size: -
J: TRBJ2-1
V: TRBV6-5
D: -

DNA: TGTGCCAGCAGCTTGGCTTCTGGGGCCAACGTCCTGACTTTC
CDR3: CASSLASGANVLTF
size: once
J: TRBJ2-6
V: TRBV5-5
D: -

DNA: TGTGCCAGCAGTCCTGGGGGCTCGAACACCGGGGAGCTGTTTTTT
CDR3: CASSPGGSNTGELFF
size: once
J: TRBJ2-2
V: TRBV11-3
D: -

DNA: TGTGCCAGCTCACCCAGACAGGGGAATTCACCCCTCCACTTT
CDR3: CASSPRQGNSPLHF
size: -
J: TRBJ1-6
V: TRBV18
D: TRBD1

DNA: TGTGCCAGCAGCTTAGCCTGGACAGGGCGCGACTCTGGGGCCAACGTCCTGACTTTC
CDR3: CASSLAWTGRDSGANVLTF
size: -
J: TRBJ2-6
V: TRBV7-2
D: TRBD1

DNA: TGTGCCGTGATGGACATCACCGCCGGGTCTAATGAAAAACTGTTTTTT
CDR3: CAVMDITAGSNEKLFF
size: -
J: TRBJ1-4
V: TRBV30
D: -

DNA: TGTGCCCGGGGGGGACTAGCGGGCAACACCGGGGAGCTGTTTTTT
CDR3: CARGGLAGNTGELFF
size: -
J: TRBJ2-2
V: TRBV30
D: TRBD2

DNA: TGTGCCAGCAGCCCAGGAGACTATGGCTACACCTTC
CDR3: CASSPGDYGYTF
size: -
J: TRBJ1-2
V: TRBV6-2/TRBV6-3
D: -

DNA: TGTGCCAGCAGCTCCACAGGGAATAGCAATCAGCCCCAGCATTTT
CDR3: CASSSTGNSNQPQHF
size: -
J: TRBJ1-5
V: TRBV5-6
D: -

DNA: TGCAGCGTTGGTTACCTGACTAGCGGGAGCGGGTACAATGAGCAGTTCTTC
CDR3: CSVGYLTSGSGYNEQFF
size: -
J: TRBJ2-1
V: TRBV29-1
D: TRBD2

DNA: TGTGCCTGGAGCCCACGGGGAGGGTCCAGGGCCAATCAGCCCCAGCATTTT
CDR3: CAWSPRGGSRANQPQHF
size: -
J: TRBJ1-5
V: TRBV30
D: -

DNA: TGTGCCAGCAGTCAGGACAGGGAATACGAGCAGTACTTC
CDR3: CASSQDREYEQYF
size: -
J: TRBJ2-7
V: TRBV12-3/TRBV12-4
D: TRBD1

DNA: TGTGCCAGCAGAGGGACAGGGGCAAACAATCAGCCCCAGCATTTT
CDR3: CASRGTGANNQPQHF
size: -
J: TRBJ1-5
V: TRBV2
D: TRBD1